A selection of T cell receptor beta chains follows, all from one sample in a study of control samples from healthy donors and cancer patients. The repertoire was sequenced with immunoSEQ multiplex PCR; TCRdb's copy has only in-frame clones and lacks some. The sample includes about 130,000 clones, roughly 92% of them seen just once. The sequencing sample was made of blood. These TCRs come from a man aged 18 to 35 in good health. Both conserved end residues are part of each CDR3. D genes are given only for firm matches. Size is omitted from some rows. Given values are once, few, many or a class for expanded clones.

cdr3_nt cdr3_aa d_call v_call cdr3_length clone_size j_call
TGCGCCAGCAGCTTGGAAGGCTGGCGGGCGAACAATGAGCAGTTCTTC CASSLEGWRANNEQFF NA TRBV5-1 16 once TRBJ2-1
TGTGCCAGCTTGTGGGGGGGGTTTCGAACCGGGGAGCTGTTTTTT CASLWGGFRTGELFF TRBD2 TRBV2 15 once TRBJ2-2
TGTGCCAGCAGCTTAGCTGGCGATTTTAGCGGCTCTGGGGCCAACGTCCTGACTTTC CASSLAGDFSGSGANVLTF NA TRBV11-1 19 NA TRBJ2-6
TGTGCCCGTCGGCAGGTAGGTGGGGAGCAGTACTTC CARRQVGGEQYF NA TRBV27 12 NA TRBJ2-7
TGCGCCAGCAGCTTAACTGGGAGCGGTGCGCAGTATTTT CASSLTGSGAQYF NA TRBV5-1 13 NA TRBJ2-3
TGCGCCAGCAGCTTAGGGTCTAGCGGGGCTCTCACAGATACGCAGTATTTT CASSLGSSGALTDTQYF TRBD2 TRBV5-1 17 NA TRBJ2-3
TGTGCCATCACCCGACAGGAGTTCAACTATGGCTACACCTTC CAITRQEFNYGYTF NA TRBV10-3 14 NA TRBJ1-2
TGTGCTAGTGGTTTGGTACGATATTCCAGCGGGGAATACAATGAGCAGTTCTTC CASGLVRYSSGEYNEQFF TRBD2 TRBV12-5 18 NA TRBJ2-1
TGTGCCAGCTCACCCCCCGGGACAGGGGACGAGCAGTACTTC CASSPPGTGDEQYF TRBD1 TRBV18 14 NA TRBJ2-7
TGCGCCAGCAACCCTTCGCCAGACAGGGGGGTTTCGGGGACCCAGTACTTC CASNPSPDRGVSGTQYF TRBD1 TRBV5-1 17 NA TRBJ2-5
TGTGCCAGCATCCGACAGAATAATTCACCCCTCCACTTT CASIRQNNSPLHF NA TRBV2 13 NA TRBJ1-6
TGTGCCAGCAGCCAAGGGGCCGGGCGGGGCGCCGACGAATACGAGCAGTACTTC CASSQGAGRGADEYEQYF NA TRBV4-2 18 NA TRBJ2-7
TGTGCCAGCAGCTTATCCCCGTACGAGCAGTACTTC CASSLSPYEQYF NA TRBV7-9 12 NA TRBJ2-7
TGTGCCAGCACCGAGCAAGGGGCGGTCTATGGCTACACCTTC CASTEQGAVYGYTF NA TRBV5-6 14 NA TRBJ1-2
TGTGCCAGCAGCCAAGTTGACGTCCTTCCAGGGGGTATGGAGACTGAAGCTTTCTTT CASSQVDVLPGGMETEAFF TRBD1 TRBV3-1/TRBV3-2 19 NA TRBJ1-1
TGTGCCAGCAGTTCTACAGGGGCGCAGAACACTGAAGCTTTCTTT CASSSTGAQNTEAFF TRBD1 TRBV28 15 NA TRBJ1-1
TGTGCCAGCAGCTCACCGGGGGGCTACACCTTC CASSSPGGYTF NA TRBV9 11 NA TRBJ1-2
TGTGCCAGTAGTGGGTCGGACGGAGGTCACTATGGCTACACCTTC CASSGSDGGHYGYTF NA TRBV9 15 NA TRBJ1-2
TGTGCCAGCAGTTACGAGGGGGGGCCGGATGAGCAGTTCTTC CASSYEGGPDEQFF NA TRBV6-2/TRBV6-3 14 NA TRBJ2-1
TGTGCCAGCAGCCAAGTTGACTTCTATGGCTACACCTTC CASSQVDFYGYTF NA TRBV14 13 NA TRBJ1-2
TGTGCCAGCAGTCCCCGGACAGGGGGCGATCCCTTCACTGAAGCTTTCTTT CASSPRTGGDPFTEAFF TRBD1 TRBV27 17 NA TRBJ1-1
TGCGCCAGCAGCTTGGATATGGGGTCGTCAGGCTACACCTTC CASSLDMGSSGYTF NA TRBV5-1 14 NA TRBJ1-2